This entry features one T cell receptor (beta chain) sequence. There are many counts of this clonotype. This clone's antigen is unknown. Qualities for individual bases were not recorded, and no much larger clone is one base off. This record comes from a study of human T cells and chemical hapten exposure (dated by TCRdb to the early 2020s). Turning to the overall study: Libraries were combined into a pool for sequencing, and differences in TCR yield between samples came mainly from small differences in library volumes within the pool. The study tracked peripheral blood TCR repertoire changes in vivo during primary and secondary sensitization to the hapten diphenylcyclopropenone (DPC) in alopecia patients. Overall study results and their limits: Repeated subsampling changed both the strength of the expansion versus patch-test correlation and the threshold at which that correlation became significant. The number of TCRs above 1 in 1000 frequency did not change with DPC sensitization; there was no evidence of global repertoire structure alterations.

The CDR3 spans 15 residues, from the cysteine through the phenylalanine. Only the CDR3 DNA stays, 45 bases, in frame from base 1. V is shortened by 6 bases, J by 0 bases, and the region joining them spans 12 bases. CDR1 and CDR2 were assigned from the germline V gene (reference sequence) as MNHEY and SMNVEV. During library preparation, unique molecular identifiers were attached to individual cDNA molecules so that TCRs could be counted in a quantitative, reproducible way. Both TCR alpha and TCR beta chains were sequenced from each blood RNA sample. In the paper's pipeline: Samples had a median of around 92,000 TCRs, with a range from about 23,224 to 700,000. The Decombinator software suite was used to annotate V, J and CDR3 in the TCR reads. For the PS versus PT1 abundance plots, all samples were subsampled to the same number of TCRs (28,000). TCRs were defined as expanded if absent before sensitization and observed at least eight times at the 2-week time point. TCRdb passed the public sequencing reads through fastp at Q25 and MiXCR, retaining productive beta sequences. Merged by CDR3 protein, the rows form single entries marked with the most common genes and DNA. The V and J calls reflect TCRdb's pipeline rather than the authors' work. The table for this sample lists 120,000 or so distinct CDR3 sequences; over 7.5% of them were counted only once. The ten top clones hold about 1.4% of the sample.

Total RNA was extracted from unfractionated whole blood collected in Tempus Blood RNA tubes. Five or six healthy volunteers served as TCR sequencing controls and were bled at day 0, 2 weeks and 6 weeks. The clonotype originates from a human donor in good health. Some clones in this sample may be carry-over from other donors' samples. Donor details come from another sample of the same person, matched by shared clones. Specimen: whole blood. This chain joins TRBV27 to TRBJ2-4; the D gene is unclear. The DNA is as follows: TGTGCCAGCAGCGAATCCATTTTAGCCAAAAACATTCAGTACTTC. Its protein product is CASSESILAKNIQYF.